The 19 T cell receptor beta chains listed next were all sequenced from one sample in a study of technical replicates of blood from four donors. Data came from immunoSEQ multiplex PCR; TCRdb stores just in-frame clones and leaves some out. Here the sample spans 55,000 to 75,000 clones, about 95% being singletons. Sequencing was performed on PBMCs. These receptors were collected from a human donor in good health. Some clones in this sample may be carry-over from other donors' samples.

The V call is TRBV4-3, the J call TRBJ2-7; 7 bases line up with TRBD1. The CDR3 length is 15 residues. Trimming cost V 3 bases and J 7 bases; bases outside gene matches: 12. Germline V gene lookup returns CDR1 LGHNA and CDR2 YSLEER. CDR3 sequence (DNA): TGCGCCAGCAGCCAGCCGCCGGGACAGACTACGGAGCAGTACTTC. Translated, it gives CASSQPPGQTTEQYF.

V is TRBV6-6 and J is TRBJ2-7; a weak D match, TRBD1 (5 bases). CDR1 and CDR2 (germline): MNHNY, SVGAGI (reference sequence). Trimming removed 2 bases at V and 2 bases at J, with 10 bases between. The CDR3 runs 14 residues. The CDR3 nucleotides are TGTGCCAGCAGTTACCCAGGGAACACCTACGAGCAGTACTTC. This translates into CASSYPGNTYEQYF.

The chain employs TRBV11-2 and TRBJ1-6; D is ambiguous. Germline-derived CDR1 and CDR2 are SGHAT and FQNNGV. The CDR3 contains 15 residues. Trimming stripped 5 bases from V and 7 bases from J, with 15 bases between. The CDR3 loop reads CASSANPGKNSPLHF. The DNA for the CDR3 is TGTGCCAGCAGCGCGAACCCGGGGAAAAATTCACCCCTCCACTTT. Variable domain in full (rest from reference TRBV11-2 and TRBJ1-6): EAGVAQSPRYKIIEKRQSVAFWCNPISGHATLYWYQQILGQGPKLLIQFQNNGVVDDSQLPKDRFSAERLKGVDSTLKIQPAKLEDSAVYLCASSANPGKNSPLHFGNGTRLTVT.

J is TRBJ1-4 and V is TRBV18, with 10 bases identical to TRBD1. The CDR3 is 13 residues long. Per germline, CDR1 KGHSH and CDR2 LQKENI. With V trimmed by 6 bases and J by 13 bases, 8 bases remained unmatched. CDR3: CASSPGQGMVLFF. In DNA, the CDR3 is TGTGCCAGCTCTCCGGGACAGGGGATGGTACTGTTTTTT.

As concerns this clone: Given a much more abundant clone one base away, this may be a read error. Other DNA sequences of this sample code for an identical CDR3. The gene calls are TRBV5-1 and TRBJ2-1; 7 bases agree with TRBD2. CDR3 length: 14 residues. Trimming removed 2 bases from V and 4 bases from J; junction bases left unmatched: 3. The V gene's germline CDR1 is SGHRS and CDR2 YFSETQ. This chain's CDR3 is CASSFGGGYNEQFF. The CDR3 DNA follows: TGCGCCAGCAGCTTTGGGGGGGGGTACAATGAGCAGTTCTTC.

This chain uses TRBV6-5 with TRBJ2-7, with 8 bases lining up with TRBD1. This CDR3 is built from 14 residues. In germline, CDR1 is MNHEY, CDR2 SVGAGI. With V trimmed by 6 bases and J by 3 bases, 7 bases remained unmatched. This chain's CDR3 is CASSRTGTGYEQYF. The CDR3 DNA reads TGTGCCAGCAGCCGCACCGGGACAGGCTACGAGCAGTACTTC.

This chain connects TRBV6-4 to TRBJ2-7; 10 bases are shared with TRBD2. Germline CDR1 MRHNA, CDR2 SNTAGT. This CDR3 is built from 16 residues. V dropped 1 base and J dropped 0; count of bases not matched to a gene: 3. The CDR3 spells CASSDCASGSSYEQYF. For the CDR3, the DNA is TGTGCCAGCAGTGACTGCGCTAGCGGGAGCTCCTACGAGCAGTACTTC.

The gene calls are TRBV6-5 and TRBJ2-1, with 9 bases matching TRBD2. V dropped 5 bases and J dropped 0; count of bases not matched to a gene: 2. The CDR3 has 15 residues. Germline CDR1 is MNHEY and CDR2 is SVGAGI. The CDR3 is CASSLAGSSYNEQFF. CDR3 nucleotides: TGTGCCAGCAGTCTAGCGGGGAGCTCCTACAATGAGCAGTTCTTC.

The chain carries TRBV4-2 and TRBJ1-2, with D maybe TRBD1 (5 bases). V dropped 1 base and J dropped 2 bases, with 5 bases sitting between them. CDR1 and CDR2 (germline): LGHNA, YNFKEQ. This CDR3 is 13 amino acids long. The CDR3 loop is CASSQGQNYGYTF. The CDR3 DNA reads TGTGCCAGCAGCCAAGGACAGAACTATGGCTACACCTTC.

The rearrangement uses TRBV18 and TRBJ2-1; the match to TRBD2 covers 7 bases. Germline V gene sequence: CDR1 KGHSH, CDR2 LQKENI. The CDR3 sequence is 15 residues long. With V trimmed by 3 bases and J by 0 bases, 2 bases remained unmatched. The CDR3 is CASSPLAGSYNEQFF. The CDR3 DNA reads TGTGCCAGCTCACCCTTAGCGGGCTCCTACAATGAGCAGTTCTTC.

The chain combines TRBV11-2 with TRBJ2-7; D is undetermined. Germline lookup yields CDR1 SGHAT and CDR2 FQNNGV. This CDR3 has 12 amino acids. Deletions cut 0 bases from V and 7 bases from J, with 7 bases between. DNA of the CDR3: TGTGCCAGCAGCTTAGAGTCGAGGGAGCAGTACTTC. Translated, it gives CASSLESREQYF.

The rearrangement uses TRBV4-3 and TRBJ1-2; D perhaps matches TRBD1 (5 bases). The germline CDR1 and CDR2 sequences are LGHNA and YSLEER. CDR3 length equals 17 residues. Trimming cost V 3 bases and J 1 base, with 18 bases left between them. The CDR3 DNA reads TGCGCCAGCAGCCAGGGGGGTAGGGGTGCGATTAACTATGGCTACACCTTC. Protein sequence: CASSQGGRGAINYGYTF.

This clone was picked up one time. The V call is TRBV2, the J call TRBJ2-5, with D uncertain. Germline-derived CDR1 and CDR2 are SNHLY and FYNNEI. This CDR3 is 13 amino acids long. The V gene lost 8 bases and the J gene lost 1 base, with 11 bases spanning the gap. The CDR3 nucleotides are TGTGCCAGCGCACGGAGCAGCCAAGAGACCCAGTACTTC. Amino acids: CASARSSQETQYF.

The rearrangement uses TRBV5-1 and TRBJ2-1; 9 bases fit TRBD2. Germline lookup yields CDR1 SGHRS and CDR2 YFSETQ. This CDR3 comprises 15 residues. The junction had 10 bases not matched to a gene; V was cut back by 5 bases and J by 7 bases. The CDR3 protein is CASSYPGLAANEQFF. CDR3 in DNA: TGCGCCAGCAGTTATCCGGGACTAGCTGCGAATGAGCAGTTCTTC.

The DNA for the CDR3 is TGCGCCAGCAGCCAGAGCATCTCGGGATCCTATGGCTACACCTTC. Amino acid sequence: CASSQSISGSYGYTF. J is TRBJ1-2 and V is TRBV4-3; D ambiguous. The germline gives CDR1 LGHNA, CDR2 YSLEER. This CDR3 is built from 15 residues. V lost 3 bases and J 4 bases, leaving 15 bases between the germline ends.

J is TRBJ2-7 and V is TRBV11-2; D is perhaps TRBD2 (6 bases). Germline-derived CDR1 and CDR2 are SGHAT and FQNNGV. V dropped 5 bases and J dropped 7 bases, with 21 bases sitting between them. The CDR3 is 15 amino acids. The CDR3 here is CASSPTAGPPQEQYF. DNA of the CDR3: TGTGCCAGCAGCCCTACGGCGGGGCCTCCGCAGGAGCAGTACTTC.

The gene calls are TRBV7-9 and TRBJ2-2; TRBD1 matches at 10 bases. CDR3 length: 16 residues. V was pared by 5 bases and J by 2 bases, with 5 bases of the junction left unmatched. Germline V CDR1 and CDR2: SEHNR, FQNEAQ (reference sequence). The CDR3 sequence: CASSLKTGGNTGELFF. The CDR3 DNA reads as TGTGCCAGCAGCCTAAAGACAGGGGGCAACACCGGGGAGCTGTTTTTT. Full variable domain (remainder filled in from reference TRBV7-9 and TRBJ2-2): DTGVSQNPRHKITKRGQNVTFRCDPISEHNRLYWYRQTLGQGPEFLTYFQNEAQLEKSRLLSDRFSAERPKGSFSTLEIQRTEQGDSAMYLCASSLKTGGNTGELFFGEGSRLTVL.

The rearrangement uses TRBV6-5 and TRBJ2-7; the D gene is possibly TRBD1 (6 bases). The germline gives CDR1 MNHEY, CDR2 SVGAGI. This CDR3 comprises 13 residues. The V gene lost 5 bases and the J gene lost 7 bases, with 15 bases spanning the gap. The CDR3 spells CASSPTSGEEQYF. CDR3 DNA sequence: TGTGCCAGCAGTCCGACCTCAGGGGAAGAGCAGTACTTC.

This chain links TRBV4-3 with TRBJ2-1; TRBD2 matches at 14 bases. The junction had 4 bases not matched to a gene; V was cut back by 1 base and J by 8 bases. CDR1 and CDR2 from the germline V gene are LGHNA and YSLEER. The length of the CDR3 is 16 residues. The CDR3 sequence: CASSQVGGLAGDEQFF. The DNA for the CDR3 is TGCGCCAGCAGCCAAGTGGGGGGACTAGCGGGAGATGAGCAGTTCTTC.